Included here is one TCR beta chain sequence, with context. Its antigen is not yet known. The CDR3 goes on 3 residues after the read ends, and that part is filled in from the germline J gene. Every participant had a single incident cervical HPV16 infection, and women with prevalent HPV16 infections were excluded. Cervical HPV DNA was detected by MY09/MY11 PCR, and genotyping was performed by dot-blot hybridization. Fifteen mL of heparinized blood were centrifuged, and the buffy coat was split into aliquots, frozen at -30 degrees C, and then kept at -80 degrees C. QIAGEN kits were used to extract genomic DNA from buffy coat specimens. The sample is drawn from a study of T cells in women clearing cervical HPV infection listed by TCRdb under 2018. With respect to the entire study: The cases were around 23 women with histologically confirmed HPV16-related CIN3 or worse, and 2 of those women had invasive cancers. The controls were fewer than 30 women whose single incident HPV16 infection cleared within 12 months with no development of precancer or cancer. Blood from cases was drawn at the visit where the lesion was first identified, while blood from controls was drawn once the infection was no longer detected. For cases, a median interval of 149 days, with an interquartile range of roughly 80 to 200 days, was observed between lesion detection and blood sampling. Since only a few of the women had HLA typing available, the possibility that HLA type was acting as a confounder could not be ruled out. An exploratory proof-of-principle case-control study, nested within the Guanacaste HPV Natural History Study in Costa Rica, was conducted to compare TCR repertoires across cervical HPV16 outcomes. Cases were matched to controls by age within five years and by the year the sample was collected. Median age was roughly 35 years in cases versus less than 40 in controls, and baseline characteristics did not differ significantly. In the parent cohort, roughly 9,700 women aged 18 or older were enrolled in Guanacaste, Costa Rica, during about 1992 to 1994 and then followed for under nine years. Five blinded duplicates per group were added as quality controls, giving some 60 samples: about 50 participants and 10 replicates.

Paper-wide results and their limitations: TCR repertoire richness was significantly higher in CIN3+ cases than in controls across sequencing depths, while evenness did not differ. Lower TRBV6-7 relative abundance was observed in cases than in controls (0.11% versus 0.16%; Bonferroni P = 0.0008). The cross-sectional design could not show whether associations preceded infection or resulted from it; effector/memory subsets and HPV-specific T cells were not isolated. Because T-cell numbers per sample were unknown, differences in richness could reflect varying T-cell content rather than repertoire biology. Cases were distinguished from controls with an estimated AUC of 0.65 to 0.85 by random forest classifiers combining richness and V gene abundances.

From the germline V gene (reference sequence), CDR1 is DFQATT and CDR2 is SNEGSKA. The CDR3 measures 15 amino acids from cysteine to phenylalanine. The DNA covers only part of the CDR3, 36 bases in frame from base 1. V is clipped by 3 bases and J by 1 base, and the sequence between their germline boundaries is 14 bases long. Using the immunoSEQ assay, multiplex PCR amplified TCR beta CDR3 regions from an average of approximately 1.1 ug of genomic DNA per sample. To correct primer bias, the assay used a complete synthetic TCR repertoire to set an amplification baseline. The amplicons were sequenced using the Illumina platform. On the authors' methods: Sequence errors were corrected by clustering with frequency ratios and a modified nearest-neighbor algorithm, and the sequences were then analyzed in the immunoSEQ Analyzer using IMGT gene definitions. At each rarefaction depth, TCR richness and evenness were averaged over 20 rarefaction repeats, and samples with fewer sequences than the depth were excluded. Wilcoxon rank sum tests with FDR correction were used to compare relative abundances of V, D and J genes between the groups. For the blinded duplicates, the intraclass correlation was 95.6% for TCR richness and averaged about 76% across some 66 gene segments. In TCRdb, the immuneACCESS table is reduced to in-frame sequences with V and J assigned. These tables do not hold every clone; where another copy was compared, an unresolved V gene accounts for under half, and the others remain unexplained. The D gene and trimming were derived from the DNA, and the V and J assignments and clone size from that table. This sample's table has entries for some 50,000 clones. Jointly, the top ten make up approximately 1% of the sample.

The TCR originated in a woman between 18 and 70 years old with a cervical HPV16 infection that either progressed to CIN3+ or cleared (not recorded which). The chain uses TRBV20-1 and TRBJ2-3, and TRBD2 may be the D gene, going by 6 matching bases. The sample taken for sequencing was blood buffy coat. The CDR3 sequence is CSARGAGSGTDTQYF. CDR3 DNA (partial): TGCAGTGCTAGGGGTGCGGGGTCTGGCACAGATACG.